The sequence of this T cell receptor beta chain was determined in a study of T cells in Graves' hyperthyroidism and ophthalmopathy (dated by TCRdb to about 2019). Background for the entire study: To identify distinguishing TCR V-J signatures, a discovery cohort of 90 to 100 patients was used, comprising some 45 with Graves' ophthalmopathy and under 60 with stable Graves' hyperthyroidism. Prospective prediction of ophthalmopathy was tested in an independent validation cohort consisting of 18 hyperthyroidism patients and more than 15 patients who later progressed to ophthalmopathy. For training and testing, the 100 or so patients in the discovery cohort were randomly divided in a 7:3 ratio. In more than 5 Graves' hyperthyroidism patients, the study also compared T-cell repertoires from thyroid tissue with T-cell repertoires from blood. After blood sampling, hyperthyroidism patients were treated with methimazole at a starting dose of 30 mg daily, and ophthalmopathy patients were treated with high-dose intravenous methylprednisolone. TCR Vbeta CDR3 sequencing of 120 to 150 peripheral blood samples (roughly 41 ophthalmopathy, about 74 hyperthyroidism and approximately 17 progressor patients) is reported in the paper.

Overall results and qualifications from the work: No statistical method was used to set the sample size in advance, and investigators knew the group allocation. Blood samples also contained most of the expanded thyroid clonotypes (frequency above 0.001), which suggests that blood repertoires may reflect thyroid immune responses. In validation, the model predicted progression to ophthalmopathy a median of about 6.5 months before onset, with 65% to 71% sensitivity and roughly 72% specificity. A 13 V-J signature model separated ophthalmopathy from stable hyperthyroidism, with approximately 87% sensitivity and roughly 82% specificity in cross-validation and 80%/75% in testing.

Based on the germline V gene, the CDR1 and CDR2 sequences are SQVTM and ANQGSEA. The CDR3 adds up to 8 amino acids, both ends counted. Exclusion was applied to patients with uncontrolled infections, other autoimmune diseases, pregnancy or lactation. Diagnoses relied on clinical symptoms, serum thyroxine and TRAb, thyroid ultrasound and orbital computed tomography. Total RNA was extracted using Trizol reagent, and RNA quality was assessed on an Agilent 2100 Bioanalyzer. The TCR beta CDR3 regions were amplified from the RNA transcripts. A first-round RT-PCR of the TCR CDR3 used the HTBI primer set with the Qiagen OneStep RT-PCR kit. Libraries were constructed in a second round of multiplex PCR, after which size selection and purification were carried out. Libraries were sequenced paired-end with 100 bp reads on an Illumina HiSeq2000. The source study handled its data this way. SOAPnuke was used to process the raw data, throwing out any read that contained adapters or uncalled bases, had a mean Phred below 15, or lacked an exact constant-primer or identifier match. High-quality paired reads were merged with COPE v1.2.5, and unique nucleotide sequences were defined as clonotypes. MiTCR v1.1 was used to align the clonotypes against IMGT TRBV, TRBD and TRBJ reference segments. Only V-J combinations with frequency above 0.0001, covering 99.2% of repertoires, were analysed. The TCS score was defined as the ratio of F50 (clonal expansion) to E x V (chaos), calculated using BLOSUM62-based TCRdist between CDR3 peptides within each V-J. Welch's t-statistics and random forest reduced roughly 540 V-J features to roughly 13, which were used in a naive Bayes classifier (R e1071). Thyroid-blood repertoire similarity was quantified with the Morisita-Horn index. The public reads were run again by TCRdb, first through fastp at Q25 and then through MiXCR, and only productive beta chains were kept. One record per CDR3 amino acid sequence lists the most common genes and DNA. Here the V and J calls rest on TCRdb's processing, not on the authors' analysis. The sample has approximately 510,000 distinct CDR3 sequences on record, 40% to 50% of them singletons. Of the sample, about 45% is held by the ten largest clones.

About this clonotype: The antigen it recognizes is unknown. The CDR3 ends on some other residue instead of the conserved phenylalanine or tryptophan, so this is likely a read error. No DNA is shown, since the ends of the CDR3 on it are uncertain; the CDR3 is the one TCRdb lists.

The sample taken for sequencing was peripheral blood or thyroid tissue (not recorded which). The TCR sequence derives from an adult woman with Graves' disease, either hyperthyroidism or ophthalmopathy (not recorded which). The chain is assembled from TRBV29-1 and TRBJ1-4. The CDR3: CSVEGTNY.